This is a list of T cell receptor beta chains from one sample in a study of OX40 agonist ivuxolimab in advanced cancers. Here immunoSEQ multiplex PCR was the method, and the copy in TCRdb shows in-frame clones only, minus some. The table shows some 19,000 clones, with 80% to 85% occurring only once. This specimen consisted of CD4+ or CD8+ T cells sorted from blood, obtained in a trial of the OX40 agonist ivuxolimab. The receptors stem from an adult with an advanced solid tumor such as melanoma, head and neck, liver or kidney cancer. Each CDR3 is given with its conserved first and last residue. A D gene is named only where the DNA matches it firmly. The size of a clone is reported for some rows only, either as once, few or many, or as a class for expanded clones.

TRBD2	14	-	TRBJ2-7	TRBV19	CASSITSGSYEQYF	TGTGCCAGTAGTATCACTAGCGGGAGTTACGAGCAGTACTTC
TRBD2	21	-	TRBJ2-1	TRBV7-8	CASSLVVGIRREGSSYNEQFF	TGTGCCAGCAGCTTAGTAGTGGGGATACGGCGGGAGGGCAGCTCCTACAATGAGCAGTTCTTC
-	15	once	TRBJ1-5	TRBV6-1	CASSPVRDNYQPQHF	TGTGCCAGCAGTCCCGTCCGGGACAATTATCAGCCCCAGCATTTT
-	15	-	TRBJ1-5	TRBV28	CASSTNSYSNQPQHF	TGTGCCAGCAGCACCAACAGTTATAGCAATCAGCCCCAGCATTTT
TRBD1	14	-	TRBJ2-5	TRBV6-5	CASSYDRGRETQYF	TGTGCCAGCAGTTACGACAGGGGAAGAGAGACCCAGTACTTC
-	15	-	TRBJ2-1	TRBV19	CASSIEGVHGNEQFF	TGTGCCAGTAGTATCGAGGGGGTACATGGCAATGAGCAGTTCTTC
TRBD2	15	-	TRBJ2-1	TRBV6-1	CASRSTGTRVNEQFF	TGTGCCAGCCGCTCGACCGGGACTAGGGTGAATGAGCAGTTCTTC
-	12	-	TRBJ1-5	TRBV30	CAWSAPLGAQHF	TGTGCCTGGAGTGCCCCGCTGGGAGCCCAGCATTTT
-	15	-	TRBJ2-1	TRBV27	CASALGVPSYNEQFF	TGTGCCAGCGCTTTGGGTGTCCCCTCCTACAATGAGCAGTTCTTC
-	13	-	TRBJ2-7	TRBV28	CASSRQGGYEQYF	TGTGCCAGCAGTAGACAGGGAGGCTACGAGCAGTACTTC
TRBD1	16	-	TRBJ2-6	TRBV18	CASSPTGEPGANVLTF	TGTGCCAGCTCACCGACAGGGGAGCCTGGGGCCAACGTCCTGACTTTC
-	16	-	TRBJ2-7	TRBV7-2	CASSLVVFGPSNEQYF	TGTGCCAGCAGCTTAGTCGTGTTCGGGCCCTCCAACGAGCAGTACTTC
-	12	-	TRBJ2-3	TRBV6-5	CASRGVGYTQYF	TGTGCCAGCAGGGGGGTTGGGTATACGCAGTATTTT
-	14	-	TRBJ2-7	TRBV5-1	CASSLTGAPYEQYF	TGCGCCAGCAGCTTGACCGGAGCCCCCTACGAGCAGTACTTC